The present TCR beta chain was sequenced within a study of type 1 regulatory T cells. Study information: T-allo10 is an in vitro-generated, Tr1-enriched CD4 T cell product specific for alloantigen. Whole-study results and caveats: Tr1 cells had a more restricted TCR repertoire than non-Tr1 cells.

Each CDR3 protein gets one entry after TCRdb re-called the reads with MiXCR. The sample lists 70,000 or so distinct CDR3 sequences, about 20% occurring once. The CDR3 sequence is 12 residues long. The J segment lost 6 bases and the V segment lost 6 bases, leaving 5 bases of the junction unmatched. Germline values: CDR1 DFQATT, CDR2 SNEGSKA (reference sequence). Comments on this clonotype: The antigen is unknown.

This chain uses TRBV20-1 with TRBJ2-1; 7 bases match TRBD1. The sample consisted of cultured type 1 regulatory T (Tr1) cells, either the whole culture or a sorted fraction (not recorded which). The TCR sequence derives from a human donor in good health. This CDR3 reads CSAGGPSNEQFF. Here the CDR3 DNA reads TGCAGTGCAGGGGGCCCGAGCAATGAGCAGTTCTTC.